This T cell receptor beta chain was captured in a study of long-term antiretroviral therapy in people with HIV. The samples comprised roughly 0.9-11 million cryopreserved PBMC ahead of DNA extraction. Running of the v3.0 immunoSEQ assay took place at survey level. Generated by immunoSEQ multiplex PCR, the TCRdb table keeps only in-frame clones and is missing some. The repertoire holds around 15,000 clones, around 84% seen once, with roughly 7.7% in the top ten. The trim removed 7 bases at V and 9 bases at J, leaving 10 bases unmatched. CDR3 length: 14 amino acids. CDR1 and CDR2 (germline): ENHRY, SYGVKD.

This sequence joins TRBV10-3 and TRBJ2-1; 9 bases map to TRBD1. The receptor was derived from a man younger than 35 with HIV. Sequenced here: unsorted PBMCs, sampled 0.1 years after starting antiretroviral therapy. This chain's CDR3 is CAITRDRERGEQFF. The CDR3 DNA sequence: TGTGCCATCACCCGGGACAGGGAAAGGGGTGAGCAGTTCTTC.